The 10 T cell receptor beta chains below come from one sample, sequenced in a study of blood T cell repertoires in COVID-19 (dated by TCRdb to the early 2020s). The library was prepared using the immunoSEQ multiplex PCR assay. Imported from immuneACCESS, the table was reduced by TCRdb to in-frame sequences with V and J called. These copies leave out some clones; in studies compared against another copy, an unresolved V gene accounts for under half, and the cause of the remainder is not known. Counted in this sample were around 16,000 clones; about 88% of them appeared once. The ten largest clones take up 52% of the sample. Material for sequencing was peripheral blood. The receptors here all came from a man between 60 and 75 years old with acute or convalescent COVID-19.

The gene calls are TRBV19 and TRBJ2-2, with D unresolved. V was shortened by 0 bases and J by 7 bases, with 6 bases between the two germline ends. CDR3 length: 13 residues. Germline assignment: CDR1 LNHDA and CDR2 SQIVND (reference sequence). The CDR3 coding sequence is TGTGCCAGTAGTATAGATCTAGGCGGGGAGCTGTTTTTT. It codes for CASSIDLGGELFF.

The chain links TRBV10-1 to TRBJ2-7; no firm D call. CDR1 is WNHNN, CDR2 SYGVQD, per germline (reference sequence). V was clipped by 7 bases and J by 2 bases, with 18 bases between them. This CDR3 has 15 residues. DNA for the CDR3: TGCGCCAGCACAGAAGCTACCTCTAGGACCTACGAGCAGTACTTC. Its translation is CASTEATSRTYEQYF.

This chain joins TRBV4-3 and TRBJ2-1, with TRBD2 matching over 12 bases. CDR3 length equals 18 residues. Germline lookup yields CDR1 LGHNA and CDR2 YSLEER. The trim removed 0 bases at V and 5 bases at J, leaving 8 bases unmatched. Written as DNA, the CDR3 is TGCGCCAGCAGCCAAGATCCATGGCCTAGCGGGGGGGACAATGAGCAGTTCTTC. Translating it yields CASSQDPWPSGGDNEQFF.

The rearrangement joins TRBV28 to TRBJ2-1; possibly TRBD2 for D (7 bases). Trimming took 4 bases from V and 1 from J, leaving 14 bases between them. CDR1 and CDR2 (germline): MDHEN, SYDVKM. The CDR3 is 16 residues long. The CDR3 DNA reads as TGTGCCAGCAGTTCCCCGGGGGGCGATTCCTACAATGAGCAGTTCTTC. It is translated as CASSSPGGDSYNEQFF.

The gene calls are TRBV5-4 and TRBJ1-4; 8 nucleotides match TRBD1. There are 15 residues in the CDR3. Germline lookup yields CDR1 SGHNT and CDR2 YYREEE (reference sequence). J gave up 4 bases and V 1 base, and 3 bases lay outside the gene matches. Here the CDR3 reads CASSLSGQGNEKLFF. CDR3 DNA: TGTGCCAGCAGCTTGAGTGGACAGGGTAATGAAAAACTGTTTTTT.

This chain joins TRBV28 and TRBJ2-7, with 7 bases fitting TRBD1. The V gene end was trimmed by 6 bases and the J gene end by 5 bases; junction bases not matched to a gene: 4. The CDR3 has 12 residues. In germline, CDR1 is MDHEN, CDR2 SYDVKM. The CDR3 reads CASRPTGDEQYF. The CDR3 DNA reads TGTGCCAGCAGGCCCACAGGGGACGAGCAGTACTTC.

The V gene is TRBV5-1, the J gene TRBJ2-2; D is undetermined. The germline V gene has CDR1 SGHRS and CDR2 YFSETQ. The V end was cut by 0 bases, the J end by 1 base, with 4 bases between. This CDR3 has 14 amino acids. The CDR3 here is CASSLGGNTGELFF. As DNA, the CDR3 is TGCGCCAGCAGCTTGGGCGGGAACACCGGGGAGCTGTTTTTT.

In this sample, this clone turned up a few times. This sequence joins TRBV28 and TRBJ1-1; a weak D match, TRBD1 (5 bases). The germline V and J ends were trimmed by 6 bases and 4 bases, with 6 bases remaining between them. CDR1 MDHEN and CDR2 SYDVKM come from the germline V gene. The CDR3 totals 11 residues. In DNA form, the CDR3 reads TGTGCCAGCAGGGGGCCCACTGAAGCTTTCTTT. Protein sequence: CASRGPTEAFF.

The chain joins TRBV9 to TRBJ2-7; 7 bases agree with TRBD1. The germline CDR1 and CDR2 sequences are SGDLS and YYNGEE. V gave up 1 base and J gave up 3 bases; unmatched junction bases: 1. This CDR3 contains 13 residues. The CDR3 DNA reads TGTGCCAGCAGCGTAAGACAGGGCTACGAGCAGTACTTC. Protein: CASSVRQGYEQYF.

This chain joins TRBV5-1 and TRBJ1-2; the match to TRBD1 covers 7 bases. The CDR3 sequence is 14 residues long. Losses at the gene ends were 3 bases for V and 3 bases for J; bases not matched to a gene: 5. The germline V gene encodes CDR1 SGHRS and CDR2 YFSETQ. CDR3 amino acids: CASSWDQGDYGYTF. As DNA, the CDR3 is TGCGCCAGCAGCTGGGATCAGGGGGACTATGGCTACACCTTC.